What follows are 31 T cell receptor beta chains derived from one specimen sequenced in a study of a mutant IDH1 vaccine in newly diagnosed glioma. Antigens for these TCRs are unknown. Noted time point: week 47, end of study. All doses held 300 ug of mutant IDH1 20-mer peptide, with topical imiquimod. Method: immunoSEQ multiplex PCR; TCRdb's copy keeps in-frame clones and lacks some. The sample lists about 35,000 clones, around 87% seen once, with around 12% in the top ten. The input for sequencing was PBMCs, taken from a glioma patient whose treatment included an IDH1 peptide vaccine. These receptors were taken from a woman in her 30s with glioma.

This chain links TRBV11-2 with TRBJ1-5; D is possibly TRBD1 (6 bases). Trimming stripped 5 bases from V and 0 bases from J, with 14 bases between. CDR3 length: 16 amino acids. From germline, CDR1 is SGHAT and CDR2 FQNNGV. The CDR3 DNA reads as TGTGCCAGCAGCCACGGACAGTCCCATAGCAATCAGCCCCAGCATTTT. This sequence encodes CASSHGQSHSNQPQHF.

This chain uses TRBV5-1 with TRBJ2-7; 10 bases map to TRBD1. The germline gives CDR1 SGHRS, CDR2 YFSETQ. Trimming removed 5 bases from V and 4 bases from J; junction bases left unmatched: 9. The CDR3 consists of 15 residues. This CDR3 reads CASSLFPGQGYEQYF. The DNA of the CDR3 is TGCGCCAGCAGTCTCTTCCCGGGACAGGGGTACGAGCAGTACTTC.

The rearrangement links TRBV6-1 to TRBJ1-2; TRBD1 aligns across 9 bases. Germline CDR1 reads MNHNS; CDR2 reads SASEGT. The CDR3 loop spans 15 amino acids. Germline trimming cut 3 bases from V and 3 bases from J; bases unmatched to any gene: 5. The CDR3 reads CASSEGDRVYYGYTF. In nucleotides, the CDR3 is TGTGCCAGCAGTGAGGGGGACAGGGTTTACTATGGCTACACCTTC.

V usage is TRBV5-1 and J usage is TRBJ1-2, with D perhaps matching TRBD1 (5 bases). This CDR3 comprises 13 residues. Trimming left V 6 bases short and J 4 bases short, with 13 bases between. CDR1 and CDR2 from the germline V gene are SGHRS and YFSETQ. The CDR3, as DNA: TGCGCCAGCAACCGGGACGGGGGCTATGGCTACACCTTC. Translated, it gives CASNRDGGYGYTF.

The chain recombines TRBV2 with TRBJ2-4; 10 bases align to TRBD1. The CDR3 sequence is 17 residues long. Germline assignment: CDR1 SNHLY and CDR2 FYNNEI. V shed 4 bases, J shed 0 bases, and the junction held 6 bases outside the gene matches. CDR3 amino acids: CASSGGQGGLAKNIQYF. The CDR3 nucleotides read TGTGCCAGCAGTGGAGGACAGGGGGGCCTAGCCAAAAACATTCAGTACTTC.

In nucleotides, the CDR3 is TGTGCCAGCAGCGTAGTAGTAACCGGGGAGCTGTTTTTT. This codes for CASSVVVTGELFF. The chain employs TRBV9 and TRBJ2-2; D not certain. CDR3 length equals 13 residues. With 0 bases removed from V and 5 bases from J, the gap between germline ends came to 5 bases. Germline V CDR1 and CDR2: SGDLS, YYNGEE.

Points on this clone: One end of the junction does not line up with germline, which may come from a read error. The chain recombines TRBV27 with TRBJ2-7; 10 nucleotides agree with TRBD1. Germline values: CDR1 MNHEY, CDR2 SMNVEV (reference sequence). The CDR3 has 11 amino acids. The CDR3 DNA sequence: TGTGCCAGCAGTTCTCGACAGGGGGCGGACTTC. It codes for CASSSRQGADF.

In this sample, this clone turned up a few times. The chain is built from TRBV15 and TRBJ1-5, with a weak D call TRBD1 (5 bases). This CDR3 contains 16 residues. Trimming shortened V by 0 bases and J by 2 bases, and 11 bases separated the two germline ends. Looked up from germline, CDR1 is LNHNV and CDR2 is YYDKDF (reference sequence). CDR3: CATSRDRGGRNQPQHF. CDR3 bases: TGTGCCACCAGCAGAGATAGGGGTGGGCGCAATCAGCCCCAGCATTTT.

The chain is built from TRBV5-1 and TRBJ2-6; 7 positions agree with TRBD1. The ends lost 0 bases at V and 0 bases at J; junction bases unmatched: 9. The length of the CDR3 is 19 residues. The V gene's germline CDR1 is SGHRS and CDR2 YFSETQ. CDR3 in amino acids: CASSLAVGQAFSGANVLTF. CDR3 bases: TGCGCCAGCAGCTTGGCCGTCGGACAGGCCTTCTCTGGGGCCAACGTCCTGACTTTC.

The chain combines TRBV4-1 with TRBJ2-5, with D maybe TRBD2 (6 bases). Germline V gene sequence: CDR1 MGHRA, CDR2 YSYEKL. The CDR3 has 15 amino acids. Trimming removed 0 bases from V and 5 bases from J, with 13 bases in between. The CDR3 nucleotides read TGCGCCAGCAGCCAAGAGATACTAGCAGTGGAGACCCAGTACTTC. Translating gives CASSQEILAVETQYF.

The rearrangement links TRBV7-9 to TRBJ1-4; maybe TRBD1 (6 bases). Germline CDR1 SEHNR, CDR2 FQNEAQ (reference sequence). The CDR3 runs to 15 residues. V lost 2 bases and J 8 bases, leaving 15 bases between the germline ends. The CDR3 DNA follows: TGTGCCAGCAGCTTAATGGCCAGGGGTGACGAAAAACTGTTTTTT. The encoded protein is CASSLMARGDEKLFF.

The rearrangement links TRBV7-3 to TRBJ1-5; D ambiguous. The V end was cut by 1 base, the J end by 7 bases, with 17 bases between. CDR3 length: 16 residues. Germline V gives CDR1 SGHTA, CDR2 FQGTGA. The CDR3 DNA sequence: TGTGCCAGCAGCTTAAAGGAGGTTGGTCGAAGGCAGCCCCAGCATTTT. Its translation is CASSLKEVGRRQPQHF. The variable domain in full, completed from reference TRBV7-3 and TRBJ1-5, reads GAGVSQTPSNKVTEKGKYVELRCDPISGHTALYWYRQSLGQGPEFLIYFQGTGAADDSGLPNDRFFAVRPEGSVSTLKIQRTERGDSAVYLCASSLKEVGRRQPQHFGDGTRLSIL.

The rearrangement uses TRBV7-8 and TRBJ2-5; no clear D gene. V lost 4 bases to trimming and J lost 2 bases, with 2 bases between them. The length of the CDR3 is 11 residues. Per germline, CDR1 SGHVS and CDR2 FQNEAQ. CDR3 amino acids: CASSSQETQYF. The DNA for the CDR3 is TGTGCCAGCAGCTCTCAAGAGACCCAGTACTTC. The entire variable domain, with the rest obtained from reference TRBV7-8 and TRBJ2-5, is as follows: GAGVSQSPRYKVAKRGQDVALRCDPISGHVSLFWYQQALGQGPEFLTYFQNEAQLDKSGLPSDRFFAERPEGSVSTLKIQRTQQEDSAVYLCASSSQETQYFGPGTRLLVL.

The chain is built from TRBV6-5 and TRBJ1-1; possibly TRBD1 for D (5 bases). The V end lost 4 bases, the J end lost 1 base, and 7 bases lay between the germline ends. The V gene's germline CDR1 is MNHEY and CDR2 SVGAGI. The CDR3 length is 13 residues. This CDR3 reads CASSFDRNTEAFF. The CDR3 region has the DNA TGTGCCAGCAGTTTTGACAGGAACACTGAAGCTTTCTTT.

This sequence joins TRBV6-5 and TRBJ2-5; TRBD1 or TRBD2 may be the D gene (5 bases each). Deletions cut 1 base from V and 4 bases from J, with 10 bases between. The CDR3 length is 14 residues. CDR1 is MNHEY and CDR2 is SVGAGI in the germline V gene. As DNA, the CDR3 is TGTGCCAGCAGTTACTGGCTGGGGACAGAGACCCAGTACTTC. This sequence encodes CASSYWLGTETQYF.

The V and J genes are TRBV19 and TRBJ1-6, with no clear D. CDR3 length: 13 residues. The ends were cut back, 3 bases at V and 3 bases at J, with 3 bases in the middle. Germline lookup yields CDR1 LNHDA and CDR2 SQIVND (reference sequence). The CDR3 DNA is TGTGCCAGTAGTATCAACTATAATTCACCCCTCCACTTT. Amino acid sequence: CASSINYNSPLHF.

The gene calls are TRBV21-1 and TRBJ2-7; the D call of TRBD1 is as the table states it, not checked on the DNA. TRBV21-1 is noted as a pseudogene. This CDR3 has 15 amino acids. This CDR3 is CASTLGTVSTYEQYF. In DNA, the CDR3 is TGTGCCAGCACCTTAGGAACAGTCTCGACCTACGAGCAGTACTTC.

This chain joins TRBV27 and TRBJ1-5; TRBD1 matches 7 bases. The germline V gene encodes CDR1 MNHEY and CDR2 SMNVEV (reference sequence). This CDR3 spans 15 amino acids. V gave up 7 bases and J gave up 7 bases; unmatched junction bases: 13. DNA for the CDR3: TGTGCCAGCAAATATACAGGGGCGGGAAAACAGCCCCAGCATTTT. Translation gives CASKYTGAGKQPQHF.

This clone showed up just once. The rearrangement uses TRBV6-5 and TRBJ1-2, with D uncertain. The CDR3 is 15 residues long. Germline V gene sequence: CDR1 MNHEY, CDR2 SVGAGI. The ends were cut back, 6 bases at V and 2 bases at J, with 16 bases in the middle. The CDR3 protein is CASSPPRLLNYGYTF. CDR3 sequence (DNA): TGTGCCAGCAGCCCACCTCGTCTGCTAAACTATGGCTACACCTTC.

This clone has only one observation. CDR3 in DNA: TGCGCCAGCAGCTCCCCGGGGGGGGACTACGAGCAGTACTTC. Amino acid sequence: CASSSPGGDYEQYF. This chain connects TRBV5-1 to TRBJ2-7; 8 nucleotides agree with TRBD2. Germline CDR1 is SGHRS and CDR2 is YFSETQ. Trimming cost V 3 bases and J 3 bases; bases outside gene matches: 5. This CDR3 is 14 amino acids long.

The chain has TRBV7-2 and TRBJ2-7; D is ambiguous. Per the germline V gene, CDR1 is SGHTA and CDR2 is FQGNSA. The CDR3 loop spans 15 amino acids. V lost 1 base, J lost 0 bases, and 10 bases lay in between. In DNA, the CDR3 is TGTGCCAGCAGCTTAGGGATCTATTTCTCCTACGAGCAGTACTTC. Protein: CASSLGIYFSYEQYF.

The CDR3 sequence: CAWSGGSGANVLTF. Written as DNA, the CDR3 is TGTGCCTGGAGTGGAGGCTCTGGGGCCAACGTCCTGACTTTC. The chain uses TRBV30 and TRBJ2-6; D is unclear. V gave up 1 base and J gave up 0 bases, with 4 bases separating them. Germline CDR1 is GTSNPN and CDR2 is SVGIG (reference sequence). This CDR3 has 14 amino acids.

This chain joins TRBV6-5 and TRBJ1-6, with D hard to call. This CDR3 is 12 amino acids long. The germline gives CDR1 MNHEY, CDR2 SVGAGI. V lost 10 bases and J 7 bases, leaving 11 bases between the germline ends. CDR3 coding DNA: TGTGCCACCGGAGCGGGGAATTCACCCCTCCACTTT. It translates to CATGAGNSPLHF.

The chain has TRBV6-6 and TRBJ1-5; tentative D call: TRBD1 (6 bases). Trimming took off 4 bases at V and 9 bases at J, with 22 bases between the two ends. Germline assignment: CDR1 MNHNY and CDR2 SVGAGI (reference sequence). The CDR3 spans 16 residues. The CDR3 DNA is TGTGCCAGCAGTTCCGATAAGAGAGAGGGGGGGTGGCCCCAGCATTTT. This codes for CASSSDKREGGWPQHF.

The V call is TRBV4-1, the J call TRBJ1-3; 10 bases align to TRBD1. The CDR3 is made up of 20 amino acids. V lost 3 bases, J lost 0 bases, and 14 bases stayed unmatched. CDR1 and CDR2 (germline): MGHRA, YSYEKL. The DNA for the CDR3 is TGCGCCAGCAGCCATCACGCCCGGGACAGGGGCCACCGCTCTGGAAACACCATATATTTT. Protein product: CASSHHARDRGHRSGNTIYF.

This clone appeared a single time. The J gene is TRBJ1-1, the V gene TRBV7-9; no definite D call. Trimming shortened V by 6 bases and J by 1 base, and 15 bases separated the two germline ends. CDR3 length equals 15 residues. The V gene's germline CDR1 is SEHNR and CDR2 FQNEAQ (reference sequence). CDR3 bases: TGTGCCAGCAGTTCGGTCGGACGCAGGAACACTGAAGCTTTCTTT. It specifies CASSSVGRRNTEAFF.

This chain uses TRBV7-7 with TRBJ2-1, with TRBD2 matching over 9 bases. J lost 6 bases, V lost 4 bases, and 7 bases had no gene match. This CDR3 has 15 amino acids. In germline, CDR1 is SSHAT, CDR2 FNYEAQ (reference sequence). CDR3 in DNA: TGTGCCAGCAGCTCCCGACTAGCGGTAGCCAATGAGCAGTTCTTC. Protein: CASSSRLAVANEQFF.

CDR3 sequence reads: CASSLGYEKLFF. The CDR3 DNA reads TGTGCCAGCAGCTTAGGTTATGAAAAACTGTTTTTT. The rearrangement joins TRBV7-9 to TRBJ1-4; D call uncertain. V gave up 1 base and J gave up 6 bases, with 3 bases separating them. Germline V gene lookup returns CDR1 SEHNR and CDR2 FQNEAQ (reference sequence). The CDR3 is made up of 12 amino acids.

J is TRBJ2-1 and V is TRBV7-9; TRBD2 agrees at 11 bases. The length of the CDR3 is 15 residues. Germline loops: CDR1 SEHNR, CDR2 FQNEAQ (reference sequence). V shed 6 bases, J shed 5 bases, and the junction held 6 bases outside the gene matches. The CDR3 DNA reads as TGTGCCAGCAGGGCCCCGGGACTAGCGGACAATGAGCAGTTCTTC. This codes for CASRAPGLADNEQFF. Complete variable domain (other parts from reference TRBV7-9 and TRBJ2-1): DTGVSQNPRHKITKRGQNVTFRCDPISEHNRLYWYRQTLGQGPEFLTYFQNEAQLEKSRLLSDRFSAERPKGSFSTLEIQRTEQGDSAMYLCASRAPGLADNEQFFGPGTRLTVL.

The DNA for the CDR3 is TGTGCCTGGAGTGTAGGCCCCACAGATACGCAGTATTTT. Protein product: CAWSVGPTDTQYF. This chain uses TRBV30 with TRBJ2-3; D is unresolved. Trimming stripped 0 bases from V and 2 bases from J, with 6 bases between. This CDR3 comprises 13 residues. Germline V gene sequence: CDR1 GTSNPN, CDR2 SVGIG (reference sequence).

V is TRBV6-4 and J is TRBJ1-4, with 9 bases identical to TRBD1. The CDR3 length is 15 residues. The germline V gene encodes CDR1 MRHNA and CDR2 SNTAGT. The V gene end was trimmed by 8 bases and the J gene end by 0 bases; junction bases not matched to a gene: 4. In nucleotides, the CDR3 is TGTGCCAGCGGACAGGGGTTAACAACTAATGAAAAACTGTTTTTT. Translating it yields CASGQGLTTNEKLFF.